This T cell receptor (beta chain) is drawn from a study of shared clonotypes between healthy human individuals. The length of the CDR3 is 11 residues. Trimming removed 2 bases from V and 6 bases from J, with 5 bases in between. Germline V gene data show CDR1 as MDHEN and CDR2 as SYDVKM. Study conclusions and caveats: The diversity represented, both genetic and in exposure history, was limited by few donors.

On this clone: What it binds is not known. This specimen includes other DNA sequences encoding the same CDR3.

Per the original methods: ImmunoSEQ yielded junction-only sequences lacking quality scores, so filtering differed. Sequencing used immunoSEQ multiplex PCR; TCRdb keeps in-frame clones, though not all of them. D and trimming come from the DNA, and the V and J calls and clone size come from that table. The table shows a few million clones, with approximately 93% occurring only once. The clonotype comes from a man aged 18-30 years in good health. Some clones in this sample may be carry-over from other donors' samples. The chain is built from TRBV28 and TRBJ2-7; D uncertain. Material: naive CD4+ T cells from PBMCs. The subset is: CD45RA+ positively selected. The CDR3 DNA is TGTGCCAGCAGTTTAAGATTCGAGCAGTACTTC. Encoded protein: CASSLRFEQYF.